This T cell receptor (beta chain) was retrieved from a study of T-cell reconstitution after alpha-beta-depleted transplantation in children (dated by TCRdb to 2016 to 2017). Regarding the complete study: T-cell immune reconstitution after TCRalphabeta/CD19-depleted allogeneic hematopoietic cell transplantation in children was quantitatively tracked in the study by means of TCR repertoire profiling. Overall study results and their limits: The frequencies of hyperexpanded clones fell over the following months, and after one year, T-cell counts and TCRbeta diversity were mostly attributed to newly produced T cells. In some patients, the high TCRbeta diversity seen at day 60 was put down to recipient T cells and intrathymic progenitors that had survived conditioning. The apparently early alphabetaT-cell count recovery about two months after transplant was reportedly dependent on only several hundred rapidly expanded clones derived from non-depleted graft cells.

The treatment or condition tag for this specimen amounts to: allogeneic hematopoietic cell transplantation with graft depleted of TCRalphabeta T cells and CD19 B cells. Transplant recipients were children who received TCRalphabeta/CD19-depleted allogeneic hematopoietic cell grafts. On this clonotype itself: Its antigen is unknown. No much larger clonotype is one base removed from it; base qualities were not supplied.

Including cysteine and phenylalanine, the CDR3 has 16 amino acids. The retained sequence is limited to the CDR3, 48 bases, with the frame set at the first base. V and J lose 4 bases and 7 bases, and a span of 17 bases separates them. The CDR1 and CDR2 encoded by the germline V gene are LGHNA and YNFKEQ. To prepare the library, PCR was applied. Sequencing relied on an Illumina HiSeq 2500. To normalize quantification of the TCRbeta repertoire, the TCR libraries were built with molecular barcoding that relied on unique molecular identifiers. In-frame beta chains were kept once TCRdb had trimmed the public reads at Q25 with fastp and called clones with MiXCR. Rows are unified per CDR3 protein, each entry keeping the most common DNA and genes. Recorded for this sample are hundreds of thousands of distinct CDR3 sequences; about 24% of them occurred a single time. The ten largest clones add up to about 5% of the sample.

The starting material was PBMCs, mostly from graft donor cells, obtained 360 days after TCRalphabeta/CD19-depleted stem cell transplant. The sequence came from a female patient aged 2 to 10 who had a stem cell transplant for congenital amegakaryocytic thrombocytopenia, so the T cells may come from the graft donor. The sequence joins TRBV4-2 to TRBJ1-6, with the D gene not confidently named. The nucleotide sequence reads as follows: TGTGCCAGCAGCCGAGGTGGGAGGGCGAACAATTCACCCCTCCACTTT. It is translated as CASSRGGRANNSPLHF.